This T cell receptor (beta chain) was captured in a study of cytomegalovirus exposure and HLA in healthy donors. At the level of the study: The Caucasian-associated ancestry cluster contained 75% to 85% of the 398 genotyped donors.

To note about this clone: Its antigen is as yet unknown.

The PCR had 60 Vbeta and 13 Jbeta primers. TCRdb's copy holds only in-frame clones and misses some; the assay was immunoSEQ multiplex PCR. The sample records about 150,000 clones, approximately 80% being singletons. Overall study findings and caveats: It was around 160 TCR beta chains that were listed as cytomegalovirus-associated. There were several of the most significant clusters that appeared linked to common viral pathogens in a later analysis.

Sequencing used PBMCs. The TCR was taken from a male donor in good health and CMV-seronegative.

The CDR3 DNA reads TGTGCCAGCAGTTCCCTTGACAGGGTATCCTACAATGAGCAGTTCTTC. Its translation is CASSSLDRVSYNEQFF. This rearrangement joins TRBV28 to TRBJ2-1; 7 bases line up with TRBD1. The CDR3 is made up of 16 amino acids. The trim removed 4 bases at V and 1 base at J, leaving 7 bases unmatched. The germline gives CDR1 MDHEN, CDR2 SYDVKM.